The TCR beta chain under discussion was sequenced for a study of vaccination and CD4 T cells after COVID-19. A note on this clonotype: Its antigen is not known.

Sequence data for DNA of cultured CD4+ T cells were generated by the Oncomine TCR Beta short-read assay. TCRdb reanalysed the PCR reads using MiXCR and keeps one entry per CDR3 protein. This table has over 20,000 distinct CDR3 sequences, under 40% appearing once. Time point of the sample: late sampling 161 to 241 days after vaccination in three convalescent patients. Stated treatment: roughly 11-day PBMC culture with coronavirus spike peptide pools or control peptides (ViraFEST assay). This receptor was taken from a human donor who had recovered from COVID-19. The specimen was CD4+ T cells from blood, cultured in vitro, collected about 7 months after SARS-CoV-2 vaccination.

This CDR3 is CSARDLSDYQETQYF. CDR3 in DNA: TGCAGTGCTAGAGATCTTTCGGACTATCAAGAGACCCAGTACTTC. This sequence joins TRBV20-1 and TRBJ2-5; tentatively, D is TRBD2 (6 bases). Germline V gives CDR1 DFQATT, CDR2 SNEGSKA (reference sequence). This CDR3 contains 15 residues. Trimming left V 0 bases short and J 2 bases short, with 13 bases between.